What follows are 6 T cell receptor beta chains derived from one specimen sequenced in a study of T cell responses to AZD1222 COVID-19 vaccine. Generated by immunoSEQ multiplex PCR, the TCRdb table keeps only in-frame clones and is missing some. The sample holds over 150,000 clones, approximately 95% seen once. The material sequenced was peripheral blood, taken 28 days after the second dose of the MenACWY control vaccine. All receptors derive from an adult who received the MenACWY meningococcal vaccine as a control.

The genes are TRBV7-6 and TRBJ1-6; D is possibly TRBD1 (6 bases). The ends were cut back, 5 bases at V and 8 bases at J, with 10 bases in the middle. The germline gives CDR1 SGHVS, CDR2 FNYEAQ. The CDR3 extends over 13 amino acids. Here the CDR3 DNA reads TGTGCCAGCAGCCTAGGACAGTATTCACCCCTCCACTTT. Translated: CASSLGQYSPLHF.

In regard to this clone: Other DNA sequences in this specimen translate into the identical CDR3. The genes are TRBV30 and TRBJ1-5; D is ambiguous. The V gene's germline CDR1 is GTSNPN and CDR2 SVGIG (reference sequence). V was clipped by 2 bases and J by 0 bases, with 5 bases between them. The CDR3 loop spans 13 amino acids. The CDR3 nucleotides are TGTGCCTGGAGTTTGGGTAGCAATCAGCCCCAGCATTTT. It encodes CAWSLGSNQPQHF.

This chain connects TRBV24-1 to TRBJ1-2; 9 bases match TRBD1. With V trimmed by 4 bases and J by 6 bases, 5 bases remained unmatched. There are 14 residues in the CDR3. CDR1 and CDR2 (germline): KGHDR, SFDVKD. Here the CDR3 reads CATSETGGVDGYTF. CDR3 coding DNA: TGTGCCACCAGTGAGACAGGGGGGGTTGATGGCTACACCTTC.

The chain combines TRBV6-5 with TRBJ1-4; maybe TRBD1 (6 bases). V lost 5 bases to trimming and J lost 6 bases, with 13 bases between them. This CDR3 is built from 14 residues. Germline values: CDR1 MNHEY, CDR2 SVGAGI. CDR3: CASSRGGKDEKLFF. The CDR3, as DNA: TGTGCCAGCAGTAGGGGGGGGAAAGATGAAAAACTGTTTTTT.

The chain links TRBV14 to TRBJ2-6; D possibly corresponds to TRBD2 (5 bases). This CDR3 contains 14 residues. Trimming removed 5 bases at V and 0 bases at J, with 5 bases between. Germline CDR1 and CDR2: SGHDN and FVKESK. CDR3 sequence: CASSGSSGANVLTF. The CDR3 DNA reads TGTGCCAGCAGCGGGAGCTCTGGGGCCAACGTCCTGACTTTC.

The V call is TRBV5-6, the J call TRBJ2-6; the D is unclear. Germline V gives CDR1 SGHDT, CDR2 YYEEEE. Trimming cost V 2 bases and J 1 base, with 7 bases left between them. The CDR3 has 15 residues. Here the CDR3 reads CASSFLQSGANVLTF. The CDR3 coding sequence is TGTGCCAGCAGCTTCTTACAGTCTGGGGCCAACGTCCTGACTTTC.